This TCR beta chain was obtained from a study of T cell responses to AZD1222 COVID-19 vaccine. Sequenced by immunoSEQ multiplex PCR; TCRdb stores in-frame clones only, minus some. The data hold over 150,000 clones, with 88% observed a single time. Broader study findings: White British ancestry dominated among donors, who included more females, and clonal diversity was possibly underestimated.

V was shortened by 6 bases and J by 3 bases, with 24 bases between the two germline ends. Germline V gene sequence: CDR1 MNHNY, CDR2 SVGAGI (reference sequence). The CDR3 sequence is 18 residues long. As for this clone: Its matching antigen is unknown.

The rearrangement links TRBV6-6 to TRBJ1-3; D perhaps matches TRBD1 (5 bases). This receptor was identified in an adult who received the AZD1222 COVID-19 vaccine. The sample consisted of peripheral blood, taken 28 days after the second AZD1222 dose. This CDR3 reads CASSRLRDLGDRGNTIYF. The CDR3 nucleotides are TGTGCCAGCAGCCGACTGAGGGACTTAGGAGACCGTGGAAACACCATATATTTT.